The clone carrying this T cell receptor beta chain has just a few counts. Time point indicated: peripheral blood 6 weeks after treatment start. The method was immunoSEQ multiplex PCR; TCRdb's version includes in-frame clones alone and lacks a portion of them. The data hold tens of thousands of clones, with approximately 86% observed a single time. This sample is drawn from a study of PD-L1 blockade in urothelial cancer. Per germline, CDR1 MNHEY and CDR2 SMNVEV (reference sequence). J gave up 3 bases and V 4 bases, and 4 bases lay outside the gene matches. The CDR3 length is 15 residues. Sample: PBMCs, taken around atezolizumab (anti-PD-L1) treatment. The receptor comes from a man aged 55 to 69 with urothelial cancer. This rearrangement joins TRBV27 to TRBJ2-3; TRBD1 matches 10 bases. CDR3 region: CASSSGTGETDTQYF. The CDR3 nucleotides read TGTGCCAGCAGTTCCGGGACAGGGGAAACAGATACGCAGTATTTT.